The 25 T cell receptor beta chains below were found in one sample sequenced in a study of blood T cell repertoires in COVID-19. TCRdb keeps only in-frame clones here, not all; method: immunoSEQ multiplex PCR. The sample has about 250,000 clones, 86% seen once. The sequenced material came from peripheral blood. These receptors were taken from a woman aged 30 to 39 with active or convalescent COVID-19.

This sequence joins TRBV6-1 and TRBJ1-1; D is unclear. The CDR3 runs to 14 residues. The germline V gene has CDR1 MNHNS and CDR2 SASEGT. The V end was cut by 0 bases, the J end by 2 bases, with 7 bases between. CDR3: CASSEARANTEAFF. The CDR3 nucleotides read TGTGCCAGCAGTGAAGCGAGGGCTAACACTGAAGCTTTCTTT.

The chain is built from TRBV6-2 or TRBV6-3 and TRBJ2-4; 7 positions match TRBD2. Germline CDR1 is MNHEY and CDR2 is SVGEGT. V dropped 0 bases and J dropped 8; count of bases not matched to a gene: 10. The CDR3 has 16 amino acids. Written as DNA, the CDR3 is TGTGCCAGCAGTTACTCGAAGGTAGGGCTAGCGGACATTCAGTACTTC. Translating it yields CASSYSKVGLADIQYF.

J is TRBJ1-1 and V is TRBV5-1; 7 nucleotides agree with TRBD1. Unmatched junction bases numbered 13, after V lost 4 bases and J lost 7 bases. Germline V gene data show CDR1 as SGHRS and CDR2 as YFSETQ. The CDR3 has 15 residues. CDR3 residues: CASSLRYMTGSEAFF. The CDR3 DNA sequence: TGCGCCAGCAGCCTACGCTATATGACAGGGAGTGAAGCTTTCTTT.

The chain has TRBV9 and TRBJ2-5; 15 positions match TRBD2. CDR1 is SGDLS and CDR2 is YYNGEE in the germline V gene. J lost 1 base, V lost 3 bases, and 4 bases had no gene match. This CDR3 comprises 17 residues. In nucleotides, the CDR3 is TGTGCCAGCAGCGCCCGGACTAGCGGGGGGGCCCAAGAGACCCAGTACTTC. Translated, it gives CASSARTSGGAQETQYF.

The gene calls are TRBV28 and TRBJ1-6; 7 nucleotides line up with TRBD1. Germline assignment: CDR1 MDHEN and CDR2 SYDVKM. The CDR3 runs 16 residues. Germline trimming cut 5 bases from V and 7 bases from J; bases unmatched to any gene: 11. CDR3 protein: CASSPRQGGANSPLHF. In DNA form, the CDR3 reads TGTGCCAGCAGTCCTCGACAGGGCGGCGCCAATTCACCCCTCCACTTT.

The V gene is TRBV3-1 (or the pseudogene TRBV3-2), the J gene TRBJ2-4, with a tentative D call TRBD1 (5 bases). The germline V and J ends were trimmed by 2 bases and 7 bases, with 6 bases remaining between them. CDR3 length: 12 amino acids. CDR1 is LGHDT and CDR2 is YNNKEL in the germline V gene (reference sequence). For the CDR3, the DNA is TGTGCCAGCAGCCAACCAGGGAACATTCAGTACTTC. Translated: CASSQPGNIQYF.

The J gene is TRBJ1-3, the V gene TRBV29-1; D uncertain. With 4 bases removed from V and 0 bases from J, the gap between germline ends came to 7 bases. The germline V gene encodes CDR1 SQVTM and CDR2 ANQGSEA. This CDR3 has 13 residues. Written as DNA, the CDR3 is TGCAGCGTTGGAGGAAGCTCTGGAAACACCATATATTTT. Translating gives CSVGGSSGNTIYF.

The chain recombines TRBV5-1 with TRBJ1-2, with TRBD1 matching 9 bases. The CDR3 length is 15 residues. Germline CDR1 and CDR2: SGHRS and YFSETQ. J lost 5 bases, V lost 1 base, and 6 bases had no gene match. This CDR3 is CASSLPQGTGYGYTF. For the CDR3, the DNA is TGCGCCAGCAGCTTGCCTCAGGGGACAGGGTATGGCTACACCTTC.

The chain has TRBV25-1 and TRBJ2-2; 8 nucleotides align to TRBD2. The CDR3 length is 14 residues. J lost 5 bases, V lost 3 bases, and 2 bases had no gene match. Germline V lookup: CDR1 MGHDK, CDR2 SYGVNS. The CDR3 spells CASSESGGTGELFF. In nucleotides, the CDR3 is TGTGCCAGCAGTGAGTCGGGGGGGACCGGGGAGCTGTTTTTT.

This CDR3 is CASSRDRDQPQHF. The CDR3 DNA sequence: TGTGCCAGCAGCCGTGACAGGGATCAGCCCCAGCATTTT. This chain connects TRBV13 to TRBJ1-5; 7 bases map to TRBD1. Germline loops: CDR1 PRHDT, CDR2 FYEKMQ (reference sequence). The CDR3 covers 13 residues. Trimming cost V 5 bases and J 5 bases; bases outside gene matches: 3.

This sequence joins TRBV30 and TRBJ1-1, with 9 nucleotides matching TRBD1. CDR1 is GTSNPN and CDR2 is SVGIG in the germline V gene (reference sequence). J was trimmed by 1 base and V by 4 bases; bases with no gene match: 10. The CDR3 has 16 amino acids. The CDR3 DNA sequence: TGTGCCTGGAATTTCGGGACAGGGTTGGGGAACACTGAAGCTTTCTTT. This codes for CAWNFGTGLGNTEAFF.

The genes are TRBV7-3 and TRBJ1-1; D is undetermined. Germline CDR1 reads SGHTA; CDR2 reads FQGTGA. V gave up 4 bases and J gave up 4 bases, with 10 bases separating them. The CDR3 is 13 residues long. The DNA of the CDR3 is TGTGCCAGCAGCTCCCTGCCGAGCACTGAAGCTTTCTTT. Translating it yields CASSSLPSTEAFF.

In regard to this clone: At one boundary the junction diverges from the germline segment, which might be a read error. The chain employs TRBV12-3 or TRBV12-4 and TRBJ1-5; D is ambiguous. The CDR3 contains 13 residues. In nucleotides, the CDR3 is TGTGCCGGCAGCGCAGCGGTGCGTCAGCCCCAGCATTTT. Translated: CAGSAAVRQPQHF.

This rearrangement joins TRBV27 to TRBJ1-2; 9 nucleotides line up with TRBD1. V trimming: 4 bases; J trimming: 7 bases; junction bases outside the gene matches: 10. CDR1 MNHEY and CDR2 SMNVEV come from the germline V gene (reference sequence). The CDR3 covers 15 residues. The CDR3 DNA is TGTGCCAGCAGTTACACCTCGGGACAGGGAGGTGGCTACACCTTC. This gives the protein CASSYTSGQGGGYTF.

This chain joins TRBV7-6 and TRBJ1-1; possible D gene TRBD1, 6 bases. The V end was cut by 5 bases, the J end by 4 bases, with 14 bases between. CDR1 is SGHVS and CDR2 is FNYEAQ in the germline V gene. This CDR3 contains 14 residues. The CDR3 coding sequence is TGTGCCAGCAGCCCAGGGGACCGCGGCACTGAAGCTTTCTTT. Translation gives CASSPGDRGTEAFF.

This sequence joins TRBV4-1 and TRBJ1-6, with no clear D. Germline V gives CDR1 MGHRA, CDR2 YSYEKL. The V gene lost 2 bases and the J gene lost 10 bases, with 15 bases spanning the gap. CDR3 size: 15 residues. In DNA, the CDR3 is TGCGCCAGCAGCCAAAAGGAGCGTTACCAGTCACCCCTCCACTTT. This translates into CASSQKERYQSPLHF.

The chain links TRBV6-5 to TRBJ1-1, with 7 bases lining up with TRBD1. J lost 5 bases, V lost 1 base, and 4 bases had no gene match. From germline, CDR1 is MNHEY and CDR2 SVGAGI. This CDR3 comprises 14 residues. For the CDR3, the DNA is TGTGCCAGCAGTTACTGGGACAGTGGGACTGAAGCTTTCTTT. Amino acids: CASSYWDSGTEAFF.

This rearrangement joins TRBV4-2 to TRBJ1-4; TRBD1 matches 7 bases. This CDR3 spans 13 amino acids. Germline V gives CDR1 LGHNA, CDR2 YNFKEQ. The ends lost 5 bases at V and 8 bases at J; junction bases unmatched: 5. DNA of the CDR3: TGTGCCAGCAGCATTAGACAGGGCGAAAAACTGTTTTTT. It yields the protein CASSIRQGEKLFF.

This sequence joins TRBV7-9 and TRBJ1-4; no definite D call. The CDR3 consists of 15 residues. Germline-derived CDR1 and CDR2 are SEHNR and FQNEAQ (reference sequence). Trimming shortened V by 4 bases and J by 0 bases, and 9 bases separated the two germline ends. Here the CDR3 DNA reads TGTGCCAGCAGCTCCCTCCGCGCAACTAATGAAAAACTGTTTTTT. Encoded protein: CASSSLRATNEKLFF.

The chain is built from TRBV7-2 and TRBJ1-1; TRBD1 might be the D (5 bases). With 2 bases removed from V and 4 bases from J, the gap between germline ends came to 20 bases. The germline gives CDR1 SGHTA, CDR2 FQGNSA. The CDR3 has 17 residues. The DNA for the CDR3 is TGTGCCAGCAGCTTATCCCTGCAGGGTGGGGGGAGCACTGAAGCTTTCTTT. It codes for CASSLSLQGGGSTEAFF.

V usage is TRBV7-9 and J usage is TRBJ2-3; 8 nucleotides agree with TRBD2. Per germline, CDR1 SEHNR and CDR2 FQNEAQ (reference sequence). V shed 5 bases and J 3 bases; nucleotides not matched to a gene: 13. The length of the CDR3 is 17 residues. The CDR3 reads CASSPSGGGYRTDTQYF. The CDR3 nucleotides read TGTGCCAGCAGCCCATCCGGGGGGGGGTATAGGACAGATACGCAGTATTTT.

This chain links TRBV30 with TRBJ1-1; D gene uncertain. This CDR3 is built from 13 residues. V lost 3 bases and J 11 bases, leaving 19 bases between the germline ends. The V gene's germline CDR1 is GTSNPN and CDR2 SVGIG (reference sequence). CDR3 nucleotides: TGTGCCTGGAGCCCCCAGAACCTTGGGCGCGCTTTCTTT. It yields the protein CAWSPQNLGRAFF.

This clone was recorded once. The gene calls are TRBV7-9 and TRBJ1-4, with D tentatively TRBD1 (5 bases). Trimming removed 5 bases at V and 8 bases at J, with 15 bases between. The CDR3 consists of 14 residues. Germline CDR1 reads SEHNR; CDR2 reads FQNEAQ (reference sequence). The CDR3 DNA is TGTGCCAGCAGCCCAGCTGGGGCAGAGGAAAAACTGTTTTTT. It is translated as CASSPAGAEEKLFF. Using reference TRBV7-9 and TRBJ1-4 for the parts outside the CDR3, the full variable domain is DTGVSQNPRHKITKRGQNVTFRCDPISEHNRLYWYRQTLGQGPEFLTYFQNEAQLEKSRLLSDRFSAERPKGSFSTLEIQRTEQGDSAMYLCASSPAGAEEKLFFGSGTQLSVL.

This chain uses TRBV2 with TRBJ1-4; D uncertain. The length of the CDR3 is 16 residues. The V gene's germline CDR1 is SNHLY and CDR2 FYNNEI. Trimming stripped 2 bases from V and 0 bases from J, with 10 bases between. CDR3 DNA: TGTGCCAGCAGTGAAACAGATACTTCAACTAATGAAAAACTGTTTTTT. This codes for CASSETDTSTNEKLFF.

This clone was found a few times. In DNA, the CDR3 is TGTGCCAGCAGTTGGGACAGGGATAATTCACCCCTCCACTTT. It encodes CASSWDRDNSPLHF. J is TRBJ1-6 and V is TRBV25-1; 9 nucleotides align to TRBD1. The length of the CDR3 is 14 residues. The V gene's germline CDR1 is MGHDK and CDR2 SYGVNS. With 5 bases clipped from V and 5 bases from J, the junction kept 1 base outside the gene matches.